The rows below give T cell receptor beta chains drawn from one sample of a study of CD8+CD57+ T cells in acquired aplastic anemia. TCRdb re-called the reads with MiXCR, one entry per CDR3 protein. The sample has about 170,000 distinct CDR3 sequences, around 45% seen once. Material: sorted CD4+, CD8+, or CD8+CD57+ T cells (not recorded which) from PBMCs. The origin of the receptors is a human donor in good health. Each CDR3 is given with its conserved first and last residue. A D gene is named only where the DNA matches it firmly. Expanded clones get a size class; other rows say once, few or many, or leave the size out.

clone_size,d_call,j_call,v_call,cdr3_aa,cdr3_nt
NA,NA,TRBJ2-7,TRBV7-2,CASSLDLSYEQYF,TGCGCCAGCAGCTTGGACCTCTCCTACGAGCAGTACTTC
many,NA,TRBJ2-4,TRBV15,CATSRDRIGTLAKNIQYF,TGTGCCACCAGCAGAGATCGAATAGGGACACTAGCCAAAAACATTCAGTACTTC
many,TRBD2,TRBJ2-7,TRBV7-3,CASSLSPGTSGNSYDEQYF,TGTGCCAGCAGCTTAAGCCCCGGTACTAGCGGGAACTCATACGACGAGCAGTACTTC
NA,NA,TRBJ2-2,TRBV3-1,CASSPASTGELFF,TGTGCCAGCAGCCCCGCATCCACCGGGGAGCTGTTTTTT
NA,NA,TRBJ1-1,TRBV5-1,CASSFTGKDGTEAFF,TGCGCCAGCAGCTTTACAGGGAAGGATGGCACTGAAGCTTTCTTT
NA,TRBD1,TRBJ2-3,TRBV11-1,CASSFGTGSTDTQYF,TGTGCCAGCAGCTTCGGGACAGGGAGCACAGATACGCAGTATTTT
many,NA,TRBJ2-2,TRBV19,CASSTQGTTGELFF,TGTGCCAGTAGTACCCAGGGGACTACCGGGGAGCTGTTTTTT
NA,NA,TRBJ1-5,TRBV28,CASSQGGPGGQPQHF,TGTGCCAGCAGTCAAGGGGGGCCCGGGGGACAGCCCCAGCATTTT
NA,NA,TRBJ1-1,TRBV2,CASNRDVTEAFF,TGTGCCAGCAATAGGGACGTTACTGAAGCTTTCTTT
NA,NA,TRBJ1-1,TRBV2,CASSGQGTEAFF,TGTGCCAGCAGTGGCCAGGGGACTGAAGCTTTCTTT
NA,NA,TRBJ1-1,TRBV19,CASSTGTWTEAFF,TGTGCCAGTAGTACAGGAACGTGGACTGAAGCTTTCTTT
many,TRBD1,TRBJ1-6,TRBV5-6,CASSFRDRGPNSPLHF,TGTGCCAGCAGCTTCCGGGACAGGGGACCTAATTCACCCCTCCACTTT
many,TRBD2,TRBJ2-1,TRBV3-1,CASSSGGGRNEQFF,TGTGCCAGCAGCTCGGGGGGGGGACGGAATGAGCAGTTCTTC
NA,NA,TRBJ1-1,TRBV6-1,CASSEVGWGTEAFF,TGTGCCAGCAGTGAAGTAGGGTGGGGCACTGAAGCTTTCTTT
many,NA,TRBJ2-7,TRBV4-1,CASSQGRNSGTYEQYF,TGCGCCAGCAGCCAAGGTCGGAATAGCGGCACCTACGAGCAGTACTTC
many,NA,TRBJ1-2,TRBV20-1,CSARVRNALSGDGYGYTF,TGCAGTGCTAGAGTCCGAAACGCTCTTTCAGGGGATGGCTATGGCTACACCTTC
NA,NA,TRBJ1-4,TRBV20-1,CSASLQRGRAEKLFF,TGCAGTGCTAGCCTTCAGCGGGGGAGGGCTGAAAAACTGTTTTTT
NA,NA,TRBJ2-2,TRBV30,CAWRASGGLFF,TGTGCCTGGAGGGCCTCCGGGGGGCTGTTTTTT
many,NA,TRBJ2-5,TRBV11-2,CASSLVTQETQYF,TGTGCCAGCAGCTTGGTGACTCAAGAGACCCAGTACTTC
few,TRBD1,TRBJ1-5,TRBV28,CASRSGQGGPQHF,TGTGCCAGCAGGTCCGGACAGGGGGGGCCCCAGCATTTT
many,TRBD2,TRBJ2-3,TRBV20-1,CSARSASGGVTDTQYF,TGCAGTGCTAGATCCGCTAGCGGGGGGGTTACAGATACGCAGTATTTT
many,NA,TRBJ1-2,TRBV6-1,CASRASGTNYGYTF,TGTGCCAGCAGGGCATCGGGTACTAACTATGGCTACACCTTC
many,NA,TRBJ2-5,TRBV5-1,CASSLLSSGLVQETQYF,TGCGCCAGCAGCTTACTGTCCAGCGGGCTTGTACAAGAGACCCAGTACTTC
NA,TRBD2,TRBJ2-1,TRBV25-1,CASSSWAGRAGEQFF,TGTGCCAGCAGCTCCTGGGCGGGGAGGGCCGGTGAGCAGTTCTTC
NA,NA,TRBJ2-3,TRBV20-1,CSATPPALSTDTQYF,TGCAGTGCTACCCCGCCCGCTCTGAGCACAGATACGCAGTATTTT
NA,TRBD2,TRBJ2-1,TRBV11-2,CASSLDRLAGYNEQFF,TGTGCCAGCAGCTTAGATCGACTAGCGGGCTACAATGAGCAGTTCTTC
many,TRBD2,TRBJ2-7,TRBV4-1,CASSQDFFRTSGTYEQYF,TGCGCCAGCAGCCAAGATTTTTTTCGGACTAGCGGGACCTACGAGCAGTACTTC
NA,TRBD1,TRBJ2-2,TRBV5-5,CASRSGTGVSSGELFF,TGTGCCAGCAGATCCGGGACAGGGGTGTCTTCCGGGGAGCTGTTTTTT
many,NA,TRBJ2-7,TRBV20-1,CSASGRRPGYEQYF,TGCAGTGCTAGCGGCAGGCGGCCAGGCTACGAGCAGTACTTC
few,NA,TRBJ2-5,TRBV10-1,CASSDTTEQETQYF,TGCGCCAGCAGTGACACGACCGAACAAGAGACCCAGTACTTC
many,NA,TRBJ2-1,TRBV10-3,CAISELGGLLYNEQFF,TGTGCCATCAGTGAGTTGGGAGGACTACTATACAATGAGCAGTTCTTC
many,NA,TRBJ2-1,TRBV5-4,CASSLKRASNEQFF,TGTGCCAGCAGCTTGAAGCGGGCATCGAATGAGCAGTTCTTC
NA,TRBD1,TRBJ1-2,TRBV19,CASSIGDRTFYGYTF,TGTGCCAGTAGTATAGGGGACAGGACCTTCTATGGCTACACCTTC
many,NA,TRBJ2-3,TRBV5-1,CASSSRPGSTDTQYF,TGCGCCAGCAGCTCACGGCCAGGGAGCACAGATACGCAGTATTTT
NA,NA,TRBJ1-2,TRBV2,CASSDQGTAYGYTF,TGTGCCAGCAGCGACCAGGGCACTGCCTACGGCTACACCTTC
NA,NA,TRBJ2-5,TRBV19,CASRSRGTRETRYF,TGTGCCAGTAGATCACGGGGGACCCGGGAGACCCGGTACTTC
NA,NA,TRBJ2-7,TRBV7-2,CASSLARGEQYF,TGTGCCAGCAGCTTAGCGCGTGGAGAGCAGTACTTC
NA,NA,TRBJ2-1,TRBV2,CASCDPNYNEQFF,TGTGCCAGCTGCGACCCTAACTACAATGAGCAGTTCTTC
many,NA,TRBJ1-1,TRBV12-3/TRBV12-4,CASSLDRWTEAFF,TGTGCCAGCAGTTTAGACCGATGGACTGAAGCTTTCTTT
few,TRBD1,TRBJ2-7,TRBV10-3,CAISGGQGAFYEQYF,TGTGCCATCAGTGGGGGACAGGGGGCATTCTACGAGCAGTACTTC
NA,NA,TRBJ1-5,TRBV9,CASSVALSFNQPQHF,TGTGCCAGCAGCGTAGCCCTCAGTTTCAATCAGCCCCAGCATTTT
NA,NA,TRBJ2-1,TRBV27,CASSSYVGGSVENEQFF,TGTGCCAGCAGTTCCTACGTTGGGGGGTCGGTTGAAAATGAGCAGTTCTTC
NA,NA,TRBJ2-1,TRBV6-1,CASRGRGYNEQFF,TGTGCCAGCAGGGGTCGCGGTTACAATGAGCAGTTCTTC
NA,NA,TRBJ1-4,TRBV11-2,CASSRQWTTEKLFF,TGTGCCAGCAGCCGCCAATGGACAACTGAAAAACTGTTTTTT
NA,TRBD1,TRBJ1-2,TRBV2,CASSLDPGTATNYGYTF,TGTGCCAGCAGTTTGGACCCCGGGACAGCAACTAACTATGGCTACACCTTC
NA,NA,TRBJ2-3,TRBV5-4,CASSFGAQDTQYF,TGTGCCAGCAGCTTCGGAGCCCAAGATACGCAGTATTTT
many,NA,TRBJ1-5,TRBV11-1,CASSLGGHYSNQPQHF,TGTGCCAGCAGCTTAGGGGGACATTATAGCAATCAGCCCCAGCATTTT
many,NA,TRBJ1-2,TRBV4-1,CASSQEVGTGYGYTF,TGCGCCAGCAGCCAAGAGGTCGGGACGGGCTATGGCTACACCTTC
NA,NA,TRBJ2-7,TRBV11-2,CASSRGGLSTSYEQYF,TGTGCCAGCAGCCGAGGGGGACTTTCGACCTCCTACGAGCAGTACTTC
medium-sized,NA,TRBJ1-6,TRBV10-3,CAISAGQYNSPLHF,TGTGCCATCAGTGCAGGGCAGTATAATTCACCCCTCCACTTT
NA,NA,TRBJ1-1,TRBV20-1,CSARDQAGGEAFF,TGCAGTGCTAGAGATCAGGCAGGCGGTGAAGCTTTCTTT
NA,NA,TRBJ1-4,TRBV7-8,CASSLKYEKLFF,TGTGCCAGCAGCTTAAAGTATGAAAAACTGTTTTTT
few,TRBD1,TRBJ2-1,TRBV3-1,CASSPGGVYGNEQFF,TGTGCCAGCAGCCCAGGGGGCGTGTATGGGAATGAGCAGTTCTTC
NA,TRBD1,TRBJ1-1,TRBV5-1,CASSPDRVMKNTEAFF,TGCGCCAGCAGCCCGGACAGGGTCATGAAGAACACTGAAGCTTTCTTT
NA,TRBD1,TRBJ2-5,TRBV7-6,CASSYGTVRETQYF,TGTGCCAGCAGTTACGGGACAGTCCGGGAGACCCAGTACTTC
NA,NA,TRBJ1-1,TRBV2,CASSGAVPNTEAFF,TGTGCCAGCAGTGGGGCAGTACCGAACACTGAAGCTTTCTTT
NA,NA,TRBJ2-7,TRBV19,CASSPGGDRGSYEQYF,TGTGCCAGTAGTCCCGGCGGGGATAGGGGCTCCTACGAGCAGTACTTC
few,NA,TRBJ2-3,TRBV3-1,CASSPVSTDTQYF,TGTGCCAGCAGCCCGGTGAGCACAGATACGCAGTATTTT
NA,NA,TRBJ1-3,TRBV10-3,CAIRPGTYSSGNTIYF,TGTGCCATCAGACCCGGGACATACAGCTCTGGAAACACCATATATTTT